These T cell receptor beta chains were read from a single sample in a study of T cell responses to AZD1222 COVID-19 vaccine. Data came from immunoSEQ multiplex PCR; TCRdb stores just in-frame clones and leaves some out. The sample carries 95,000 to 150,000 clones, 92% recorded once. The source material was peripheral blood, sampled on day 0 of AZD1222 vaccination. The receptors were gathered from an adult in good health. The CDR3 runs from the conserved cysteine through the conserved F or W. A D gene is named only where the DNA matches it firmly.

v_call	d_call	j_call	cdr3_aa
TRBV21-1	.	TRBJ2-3	CASSKGLASTDTQYF
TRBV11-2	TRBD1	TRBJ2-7	CASSPRLTGLEQYF
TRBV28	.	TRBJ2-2	CASSLWQMNTGELFF
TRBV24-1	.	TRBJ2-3	CATSKPNRGDTQYF
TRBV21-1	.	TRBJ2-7	CASSKDGGQARQDYEQYF
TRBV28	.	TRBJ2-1	CASRGEYNEQFF
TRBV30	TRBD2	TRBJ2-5	CAWSVWAGGQETQYF
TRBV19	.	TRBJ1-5	CASSLSGRQFNQPQHF
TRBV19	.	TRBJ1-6	CASSRQYLGTLSNSPLHF
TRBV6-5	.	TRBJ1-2	CASSPRPSDYGYTF
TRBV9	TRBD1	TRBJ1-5	CASSGGTGVPGQPQHF
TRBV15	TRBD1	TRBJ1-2	CATSSVGQGNYGYTF
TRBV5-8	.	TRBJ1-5	CASSPWGGTNQPQHF
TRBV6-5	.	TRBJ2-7	CASWDTTYEQYF
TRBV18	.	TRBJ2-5	CASSYQETQYF
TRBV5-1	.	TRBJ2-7	CASSLVPTSYEQYF
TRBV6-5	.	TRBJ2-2	CASSYSGHPNTGELFF
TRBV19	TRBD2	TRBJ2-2	CASSILAGGSGELFF
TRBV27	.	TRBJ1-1	CASSLWAGNTEAFF
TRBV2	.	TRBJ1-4	CASRRGELREKLFF
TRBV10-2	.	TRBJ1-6	CASSVQDLNSPLHF
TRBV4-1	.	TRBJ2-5	CASSHRSGDGGGTQYF
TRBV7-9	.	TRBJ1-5	CASSLGFGSNQPQHF
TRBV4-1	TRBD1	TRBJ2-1	CASSQVGRGLNEQFF
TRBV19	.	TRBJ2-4	CASSIEDGSGSIQYF
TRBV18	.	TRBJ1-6	CASSPPSNRANSPLHF
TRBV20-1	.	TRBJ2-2	CSASEQTGELFF
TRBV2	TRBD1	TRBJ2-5	CASRRDRGAVETQYF
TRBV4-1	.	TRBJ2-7	CASSHSYEQYF
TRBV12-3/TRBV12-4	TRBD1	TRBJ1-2	CASARGLYGYTF
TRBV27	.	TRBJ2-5	CASSLYGQGGYQETQYF